The 11 T cell receptor beta chains reported below all come from one sample, sequenced in a study of shared clonotypes between healthy human individuals. Clones were sequenced by immunoSEQ multiplex PCR, and TCRdb holds only the in-frame ones, with some missing. The sample has just over 2,000,000 clones, 90% to 95% seen once. The sample taken for sequencing was naive CD4+ T cells sorted from blood. Subset in this sample: CD45RA+ positively selected. The source of these receptors is a man younger than 35 in good health.

This chain connects TRBV6-5 to TRBJ2-1; tentative D call: TRBD2 (5 bases). The CDR3 sequence is 14 residues long. Trimming removed 0 bases from V and 4 bases from J, with 7 bases in between. The germline gives CDR1 MNHEY, CDR2 SVGAGI. The CDR3, as DNA: TGTGCCAGCAGTTACTCGAGGGTATACAATGAGCAGTTCTTC. It translates to CASSYSRVYNEQFF.

The chain has TRBV6-6 and TRBJ1-2, with D possibly matching TRBD1 (5 bases). Germline values: CDR1 MNHNY, CDR2 SVGAGI (reference sequence). The CDR3 runs 16 residues. Between the trimmed V and J ends, which lost 0 bases and 8 bases, there was a span of 19 bases. The CDR3: CASSYSSTQGASGYTF. The DNA of the CDR3 is TGTGCCAGCAGTTACTCGAGTACCCAGGGCGCTAGCGGCTACACCTTC.

The table lists this clone with a few counts. The rearrangement uses TRBV9 and TRBJ1-6; no firm D call. V was pared by 5 bases and J by 0 bases, with 6 bases between. From germline, CDR1 is SGDLS and CDR2 YYNGEE. The CDR3 sequence is 14 residues long. The CDR3 nucleotides are TGTGCCAGCAGGGGAGGCTCCTATAATTCACCCCTCCACTTT. Its protein product is CASRGGSYNSPLHF.

Concerning this clone itself: This same CDR3 is encoded by further DNA sequences in the sample. The chain links TRBV5-4 to TRBJ1-5; 10 bases align to TRBD1. The CDR3 is 15 residues long. The ends lost 4 bases at V and 5 bases at J; junction bases unmatched: 6. Germline loops: CDR1 SGHNT, CDR2 YYREEE (reference sequence). The CDR3 region is CASSLGQGGDQPQHF. The CDR3 nucleotides read TGTGCCAGCAGCCTCGGACAGGGGGGGGATCAGCCCCAGCATTTT.

The chain joins TRBV28 to TRBJ1-5; D possibly corresponds to TRBD1 (5 bases). Germline V gives CDR1 MDHEN, CDR2 SYDVKM. There are 16 residues in the CDR3. V lost 6 bases, J lost 2 bases, and 17 bases lay in between. The CDR3 bases are TGTGCCAGCAGCTTACCTCAGGGCCGGGGCAATCAGCCCCAGCATTTT. It codes for CASSLPQGRGNQPQHF.

This chain links TRBV4-1 with TRBJ1-1; 7 nucleotides line up with TRBD1. CDR1 MGHRA and CDR2 YSYEKL come from the germline V gene. The CDR3 length is 15 residues. The V gene end was trimmed by 2 bases and the J gene end by 4 bases; junction bases not matched to a gene: 7. The CDR3 nucleotides read TGCGCCAGCAGCCAAACTGACAGGGCGGTCACTGAAGCTTTCTTT. It encodes CASSQTDRAVTEAFF.

This chain connects TRBV10-3 to TRBJ2-3; D is undetermined. From germline, CDR1 is ENHRY and CDR2 SYGVKD. This CDR3 region has 15 residues. Trimming took 0 bases from V and 3 from J, leaving 10 bases between them. CDR3 loop: CAISESQVLTDTQYF. In DNA, the CDR3 is TGTGCCATCAGTGAGTCTCAGGTTTTGACAGATACGCAGTATTTT.

The J gene is TRBJ1-2, the V gene TRBV5-1; no reliable D call. The length of the CDR3 is 15 residues. Trimming took 0 bases from V and 5 from J, leaving 14 bases between them. Germline CDR1 SGHRS, CDR2 YFSETQ. CDR3 nucleotide sequence: TGCGCCAGCAGCTTGGCCCCGGGATCAAGGTATGGCTACACCTTC. Amino acids: CASSLAPGSRYGYTF.

This clone appeared a few times. The sample has other DNA sequences that encode this CDR3 too. The chain employs TRBV5-1 and TRBJ1-1; D not resolved. V gave up 2 bases and J gave up 1 base, with 6 bases separating them. Per germline, CDR1 SGHRS and CDR2 YFSETQ. The CDR3 totals 13 residues. CDR3 amino acids: CASSFGSNTEAFF. The CDR3 nucleotides are TGCGCCAGCAGCTTTGGGTCGAACACTGAAGCTTTCTTT. The full variable domain, with the rest looked up from reference TRBV5-1 and TRBJ1-1, is KAGVTQTPRYLIKTRGQQVTLSCSPISGHRSVSWYQQTPGQGLQFLFEYFSETQRNKGNFPGRFSGRQFSNSRSEMNVSTLELGDSALYLCASSFGSNTEAFFGQGTRLTVV.

The CDR3 loop is CASSVGTGGSWGYGYTF. In DNA form, the CDR3 reads TGTGCCAGCAGCGTCGGGACAGGGGGCAGTTGGGGCTATGGCTACACCTTC. The J gene is TRBJ1-2, the V gene TRBV28; 12 bases match TRBD1. V gave up 6 bases and J gave up 4 bases; unmatched junction bases: 12. The CDR3 sequence is 17 residues long. The germline V gene has CDR1 MDHEN and CDR2 SYDVKM.

This sequence joins TRBV7-2 and TRBJ2-5; 10 bases agree with TRBD2. The junction had 9 bases not matched to a gene; V was cut back by 3 bases and J by 5 bases. CDR3 length: 16 residues. Germline V gene lookup returns CDR1 SGHTA and CDR2 FQGNSA. Here the CDR3 DNA reads TGTGCCAGCAGCTTTGGCCTAGCGGGAGTTCAGGAGACCCAGTACTTC. Amino acids: CASSFGLAGVQETQYF.